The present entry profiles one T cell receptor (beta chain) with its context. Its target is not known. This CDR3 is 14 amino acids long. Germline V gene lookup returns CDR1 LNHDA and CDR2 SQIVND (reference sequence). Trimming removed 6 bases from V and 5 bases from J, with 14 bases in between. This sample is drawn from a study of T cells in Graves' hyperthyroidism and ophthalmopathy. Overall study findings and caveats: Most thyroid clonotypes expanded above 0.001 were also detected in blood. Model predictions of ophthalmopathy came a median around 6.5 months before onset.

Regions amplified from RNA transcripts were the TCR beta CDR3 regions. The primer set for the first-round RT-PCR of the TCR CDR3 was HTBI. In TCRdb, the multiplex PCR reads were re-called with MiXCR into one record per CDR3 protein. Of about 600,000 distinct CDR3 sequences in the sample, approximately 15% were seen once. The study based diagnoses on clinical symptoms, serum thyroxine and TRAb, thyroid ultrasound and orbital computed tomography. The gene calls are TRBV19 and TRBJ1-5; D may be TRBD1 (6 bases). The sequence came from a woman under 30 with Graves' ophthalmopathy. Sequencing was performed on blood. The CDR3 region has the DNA TGTGCCAGTAGGGAAGGGACACCGTATCAGCCCCAGCATTTT. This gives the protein CASREGTPYQPQHF.